The T cell receptor (beta chain) described here comes from a study of cytomegalovirus exposure and HLA in healthy donors. Across the study: Early released data had tens of millions of unique TCRs, all coming from HLA-typed donors.

The study ran its PCR with 60 Vbeta and 13 Jbeta primers. Produced via immunoSEQ multiplex PCR; TCRdb's table is partial and in-frame only. The table has approximately 190,000 clones, approximately 80% seen once. V lost 0 bases to trimming and J lost 2 bases; unmatched junction nucleotides: 6. Germline V gene data show CDR1 as MGHRA and CDR2 as YSYEKL. The CDR3 sequence is 16 residues long. Sequenced sample: PBMCs. The chain has TRBV4-1 and TRBJ2-5; TRBD2 agrees at 7 bases. The TCR was taken from a woman in her 50s in good health and CMV-seropositive. CDR3 in DNA: TGCGCCAGCAGCCAAGATCGTGGAGCGGGACAAGAGACCCAGTACTTC. The encoded protein is CASSQDRGAGQETQYF.